The 30 T cell receptor beta chains presented below share a single source sample, sequenced in a study. TCRdb recomputed calls from the RT-PCR reads with MiXCR, one row per CDR3 protein. The sample contains approximately 720,000 distinct CDR3 sequences, 13% to 15% of which appear only once. Sequenced sample: memory CD4+ T cells from blood. These receptors came from a female donor in good health, serving as a healthy control.

This clonotype was counted between two and nine times. The V gene is TRBV5-6, the J gene TRBJ2-5, with 7 bases aligning to TRBD1. The CDR3 runs 15 residues. V lost 2 bases to trimming and J lost 1 base; unmatched junction nucleotides: 5. Germline loops: CDR1 SGHDT, CDR2 YYEEEE. The CDR3 DNA is TGTGCCAGCAGCTTCTTCCGGACAGGCCAAGAGACCCAGTACTTC. It encodes CASSFFRTGQETQYF.

This clonotype was recorded a few times. This chain joins TRBV29-1 and TRBJ2-1; D unclear. Trimming pared 4 bases from V and 6 bases from J, leaving 10 bases between. This CDR3 contains 12 residues. Germline loops: CDR1 SQVTM, CDR2 ANQGSEA. The CDR3 is CSVAVAGNEQFF. The CDR3, as DNA: TGCAGCGTTGCGGTAGCTGGCAATGAGCAGTTCTTC.

This clonotype occurred many times. The rearrangement joins TRBV27 to TRBJ2-1; D is undetermined. V was pared by 2 bases and J by 2 bases, with 4 bases between. The germline gives CDR1 MNHEY, CDR2 SMNVEV (reference sequence). The CDR3 consists of 13 residues. The CDR3 DNA follows: TGTGCCAGCAGTTTAAGCGCCTACAATGAGCAGTTCTTC. Translating it yields CASSLSAYNEQFF.

This clonotype has just a few counts. The chain carries TRBV11-2 and TRBJ2-7; D is unresolved. The germline V and J ends were trimmed by 0 bases and 6 bases, with 6 bases remaining between them. This CDR3 region has 12 residues. Germline CDR1 and CDR2: SGHAT and FQNNGV. Here the CDR3 reads CASSLDWSEQYF. The DNA for the CDR3 is TGTGCCAGCAGCTTAGATTGGAGCGAGCAGTACTTC.

V usage is TRBV11-3 and J usage is TRBJ2-5; 7 bases match TRBD2. With V trimmed by 5 bases and J by 4 bases, 4 bases remained unmatched. The length of the CDR3 is 13 residues. Germline CDR1 reads SGHNT; CDR2 reads YENEEA. The CDR3 is CASSRGEAETQYF. The CDR3 bases are TGTGCCAGCAGCCGGGGGGAAGCAGAGACCCAGTACTTC.

The rearrangement joins TRBV6-6 to TRBJ1-2; tentative D call: TRBD1 (6 bases). V lost 5 bases to trimming and J lost 5 bases, with 18 bases between them. The germline V gene has CDR1 MNHNY and CDR2 SVGAGI (reference sequence). The CDR3 covers 15 residues. Here the CDR3 reads CASSDSQDRTYGYTF. For the CDR3, the DNA is TGTGCCAGCAGTGACAGCCAAGACAGGACTTATGGCTACACCTTC.

The chain is built from TRBV20-1 and TRBJ2-1; D is perhaps TRBD2 (5 bases). V dropped 5 bases and J dropped 8 bases, with 19 bases sitting between them. The CDR3 spans 14 residues. The germline gives CDR1 DFQATT, CDR2 SNEGSKA (reference sequence). The chain's CDR3 is CSAPGPPGYHEQFF. CDR3 coding DNA: TGCAGTGCTCCGGGTCCCCCGGGGTACCATGAGCAGTTCTTC.

The V call is TRBV7-6, the J call TRBJ2-3; D not certain. The CDR3 contains 14 residues. The germline V gene has CDR1 SGHVS and CDR2 FNYEAQ. Trimming cost V 3 bases and J 6 bases, with 13 bases left between them. The CDR3 region has the DNA TGTGCCAGCAGCTTGAACCAACTGGGGGATACGCAGTATTTT. Translating gives CASSLNQLGDTQYF.

At least ten counts were recorded for this clonotype. The chain recombines TRBV20-1 with TRBJ2-3, with D uncertain. The germline V gene encodes CDR1 DFQATT and CDR2 SNEGSKA (reference sequence). The CDR3 loop spans 12 amino acids. This CDR3 is CRGGPDTDTQYF. CDR3 bases: TGCAGAGGCGGACCGGACACAGATACGCAGTATTTT.

In its sample, this clonotype was seen many times. This sequence joins TRBV6-5 and TRBJ1-6; TRBD1 matches 9 bases. V lost 2 bases, J lost 5 bases, and 1 base stayed unmatched. From germline, CDR1 is MNHEY and CDR2 SVGAGI. The CDR3 spans 15 residues. The CDR3 DNA reads TGTGCCAGCAGTTACCGGGACAGGGATAATTCACCCCTCCACTTT. This encodes CASSYRDRDNSPLHF.

Only a few counts were recorded for this clonotype. The J gene is TRBJ2-1, the V gene TRBV11-2; D not resolved. V lost 4 bases and J 1 base, leaving 11 bases between the germline ends. The CDR3 totals 15 residues. Germline CDR1 SGHAT, CDR2 FQNNGV. This CDR3 is CASSYQDGSYNEQFF. CDR3 DNA sequence: TGTGCCAGCAGCTACCAGGATGGGTCCTACAATGAGCAGTTCTTC.

The chain employs TRBV27 and TRBJ2-5, with no clear D. Germline values: CDR1 MNHEY, CDR2 SMNVEV (reference sequence). This CDR3 spans 13 amino acids. Between the trimmed V and J ends, which lost 2 bases and 4 bases, there was a span of 8 bases. CDR3 sequence reads: CASSLIPGETQYF. The CDR3 DNA reads TGTGCCAGCAGTTTAATTCCGGGAGAGACCCAGTACTTC.

This chain links TRBV6-5 with TRBJ1-1; the match to TRBD1 covers 10 bases. This CDR3 is built from 17 residues. Germline trimming cut 3 bases from V and 1 base from J; bases unmatched to any gene: 8. Germline CDR1 is MNHEY and CDR2 is SVGAGI. DNA for the CDR3: TGTGCCAGCAGTTATAGACAGGGGGCACTTTCGAACACTGAAGCTTTCTTT. This translates into CASSYRQGALSNTEAFF.

This clonotype has only a few counts. The CDR3 is CAGGQSNTGELFF. In nucleotides, the CDR3 is TGTGCCGGGGGACAGTCGAACACCGGGGAGCTGTTTTTT. The chain joins TRBV6-1 to TRBJ2-2; 7 positions agree with TRBD1. This CDR3 region has 13 residues. After removal of 11 bases from V and 0 bases from J, the junction contained 3 bases not matched to a gene. The germline CDR1 and CDR2 sequences are MNHNS and SASEGT.

The chain recombines TRBV7-8 with TRBJ2-2; 7 bases match TRBD2. With 5 bases clipped from V and 4 bases from J, the junction kept 10 bases outside the gene matches. Germline lookup yields CDR1 SGHVS and CDR2 FQNEAQ. CDR3 length equals 16 residues. CDR3 nucleotide sequence: TGTGCCAGCAGCCCCCGGGCGGGAGCGGGCACCGGGGAGCTGTTTTTT. Translation: CASSPRAGAGTGELFF.

This clonotype was recorded many times. V usage is TRBV5-1 and J usage is TRBJ2-7, with D tentatively TRBD2 (6 bases). Trimming pared 0 bases from V and 0 bases from J, leaving 10 bases between. Germline lookup yields CDR1 SGHRS and CDR2 YFSETQ. The CDR3 runs to 15 residues. The CDR3 nucleotides read TGCGCCAGCAGCTTGGCTAGCGCCTACTCCTACGAGCAGTACTTC. Translating gives CASSLASAYSYEQYF.

This clonotype has only a few counts. The chain links TRBV28 to TRBJ2-3; D not certain. V was cut by 6 bases and J by 7 bases, with 8 bases left in between. This CDR3 is 11 amino acids long. Per the germline V gene, CDR1 is MDHEN and CDR2 is SYDVKM. The CDR3 loop reads CASSGRNTQYF. The CDR3 DNA follows: TGTGCCAGCAGCGGTAGGAATACGCAGTATTTT.

The chain links TRBV9 to TRBJ2-3; possibly TRBD1 or TRBD2 for D (5 bases each). This CDR3 has 16 residues. Between the trimmed V and J ends, which lost 0 bases and 2 bases, there was a span of 13 bases. Germline CDR1 reads SGDLS; CDR2 reads YYNGEE. The CDR3 here is CASSVVSGTLTDTQYF. Here the CDR3 DNA reads TGTGCCAGCAGCGTAGTGTCCGGGACCCTCACAGATACGCAGTATTTT.

This chain links TRBV12-3 or TRBV12-4 with TRBJ2-7; TRBD2 aligns across 7 bases. The CDR3 has 15 amino acids. With 3 bases clipped from V and 2 bases from J, the junction kept 7 bases outside the gene matches. This CDR3 reads CASSFTSSGAYEQYF. The CDR3 coding sequence is TGTGCCAGCAGTTTTACGTCTAGCGGCGCCTACGAGCAGTACTTC.

V gene TRBV5-1 combines with J gene TRBJ2-3; D remains ambiguous. Trimming cost V 0 bases and J 5 bases, with 10 bases left between them. Germline V gene data show CDR1 as SGHRS and CDR2 as YFSETQ. The CDR3 loop spans 14 amino acids. The CDR3: CASSLDSVVDTQYF. CDR3 DNA sequence: TGCGCCAGCAGCTTGGATTCGGTGGTAGATACGCAGTATTTT.

This clonotype occurred a few times. The chain is built from TRBV20-1 and TRBJ1-5, with D unresolved. This CDR3 is 13 amino acids long. Germline CDR1 and CDR2: DFQATT and SNEGSKA (reference sequence). V gave up 0 bases and J gave up 0 bases, with 3 bases separating them. CDR3 nucleotide sequence: TGCAGTGCTAGAGACAGTAGCAATCAGCCCCAGCATTTT. Translation: CSARDSSNQPQHF.

V and J are TRBV18 and TRBJ2-7; TRBD1 aligns across 10 bases. V was clipped by 2 bases and J by 3 bases; unmatched bases: 7. The CDR3 has 16 residues. Looked up from germline, CDR1 is KGHSH and CDR2 is LQKENI. CDR3 amino acids: CASSPAGDRGGYEQYF. The CDR3 nucleotides read TGTGCCAGCTCACCAGCCGGGGACAGGGGCGGCTACGAGCAGTACTTC.

A remark on this clonotype: A single base separates this from a much larger clone, so it may be a read error. V is TRBV7-2 and J is TRBJ2-1, with D possibly being TRBD2 (5 bases). Deletions cut 2 bases from V and 0 bases from J, with 14 bases between. The length of the CDR3 is 17 residues. Looked up from germline, CDR1 is SGHTA and CDR2 is FQGNSA. DNA of the CDR3: TGTGCCAGCAGCTTACTCCCTAGAGGGAGCTCCTACAATGAGCAGTTCTTC. As protein: CASSLLPRGSSYNEQFF.

The chain recombines TRBV30 with TRBJ1-1, with TRBD1 as a possible D gene (5 bases). Germline CDR1 and CDR2: GTSNPN and SVGIG (reference sequence). The V gene lost 2 bases and the J gene lost 7 bases, with 11 bases spanning the gap. The CDR3 extends over 12 amino acids. The CDR3 region has the DNA TGTGCCTGGAGTCGAAGACAGAGTGAAGCTTTCTTT. It translates to CAWSRRQSEAFF.

This rearrangement joins TRBV28 to TRBJ2-7; TRBD2 might be the D (6 bases). Germline V CDR1 and CDR2: MDHEN, SYDVKM. Trimming left V 5 bases short and J 4 bases short, with 15 bases between. The CDR3 is 14 residues long. The CDR3 region has the DNA TGTGCCAGCAGTCCCAACAGTGGGGGGTACGAGCAGTACTTC. Translation gives CASSPNSGGYEQYF.

The sample holds many counts of this clonotype. The V gene is TRBV5-1, the J gene TRBJ2-7; 8 bases map to TRBD1. V was clipped by 0 bases and J by 3 bases; unmatched bases: 8. This CDR3 has 16 residues. The germline gives CDR1 SGHRS, CDR2 YFSETQ. The CDR3 DNA sequence: TGCGCCAGCAGCTTGGCCGAGGGGGACAGGAGCTACGAGCAGTACTTC. It encodes CASSLAEGDRSYEQYF. Looking up the rest from reference TRBV5-1 and TRBJ2-7 gives the full variable domain: KAGVTQTPRYLIKTRGQQVTLSCSPISGHRSVSWYQQTPGQGLQFLFEYFSETQRNKGNFPGRFSGRQFSNSRSEMNVSTLELGDSALYLCASSLAEGDRSYEQYFGPGTRLTVT.

This clonotype was picked up a small number of times. The chain is built from TRBV9 and TRBJ2-1; TRBD1 is a possible D gene (5 bases). Germline-derived CDR1 and CDR2 are SGDLS and YYNGEE. V lost 4 bases to trimming and J lost 2 bases, with 13 bases between them. This CDR3 spans 15 amino acids. This chain's CDR3 is CASSPRGRTYNEQFF. The CDR3 DNA reads as TGTGCCAGCAGCCCAAGGGGCAGAACCTACAATGAGCAGTTCTTC.

The chain uses TRBV2 and TRBJ2-2; 8 bases agree with TRBD2. The germline CDR1 and CDR2 sequences are SNHLY and FYNNEI. J gave up 1 base and V 7 bases, and 8 bases lay outside the gene matches. This CDR3 comprises 16 residues. The CDR3 bases are TGTGCCAGCACCCGGGAGGGACGGGGGAACACCGGGGAGCTGTTTTTT. Translated: CASTREGRGNTGELFF.

This chain joins TRBV12-5 and TRBJ2-2; D is ambiguous. The length of the CDR3 is 12 residues. Germline V gives CDR1 LGHNT, CDR2 FRNRAP. V lost 1 base and J lost 7, with 4 bases in between. CDR3 amino acids: CASGLEGGELFF. The DNA of the CDR3 is TGTGCTAGTGGTTTGGAAGGCGGGGAGCTGTTTTTT. The whole variable domain, remainder taken from reference TRBV12-5 and TRBJ2-2, is DARVTQTPRHKVTEMGQEVTMRCQPILGHNTVFWYRQTMMQGLELLAYFRNRAPLDDSGMPKDRFSAEMPDATLATLKIQPSEPRDSAVYFCASGLEGGELFFGEGSRLTVL.

Many counts were recorded for this clonotype. The rearrangement joins TRBV9 to TRBJ2-2, with 7 bases aligning to TRBD2. There are 16 residues in the CDR3. With 0 bases clipped from V and 1 base from J, the junction kept 3 bases outside the gene matches. Germline CDR1 SGDLS, CDR2 YYNGEE. CDR3: CASSVGLAENTGELFF. In DNA form, the CDR3 reads TGTGCCAGCAGCGTAGGTCTAGCGGAGAACACCGGGGAGCTGTTTTTT.